These 2 T cell receptor beta chains share one sample of origin, sequenced in a study of metastatic and nonmetastatic thyroid tumors. No patient received treatment before thyroid surgery. TCRdb re-called the PCR reads with MiXCR. The sample includes tens of thousands of clones, about an eighth of them seen just once. The sequenced sample was blood. The receptors derive from a female donor with papillary thyroid cancer or a benign thyroid nodule (not recorded which). Some clones in this sample may be carry-over from other donors' samples.

This clone was picked up many times. The rearrangement joins TRBV3-1 to TRBJ1-6; TRBD1 matches at 7 bases. With V trimmed by 4 bases and J by 9 bases, 6 bases remained unmatched. Germline V gives CDR1 LGHDT, CDR2 YNNKEL (reference sequence). This CDR3 has 14 amino acids. The CDR3 reads CASSPRTGSSPLHF. In DNA, the CDR3 is TGTGCCAGCAGCCCCCGGACAGGCTCTTCACCCCTCCACTTT.

The V and J genes are TRBV6-1 and TRBJ1-3; the D is unclear. Looked up from germline, CDR1 is MNHNS and CDR2 is SASEGT. The CDR3 length is 14 residues. The V end was cut by 5 bases, the J end by 0 bases, with 8 bases between. CDR3: CASSLLSSGNTIYF. CDR3 in DNA: TGTGCCAGCAGTCTCCTAAGCTCTGGAAACACCATATATTTT.